This TCR beta chain was found in a study of patients and donors after allogeneic stem cell transplantation. This clonotype was found a few times. TCRdb reanalysed the RT-PCR reads using MiXCR and keeps one entry per CDR3 protein. The data contain around 90,000 distinct CDR3 sequences, around 46% of them singletons. Germline V gene lookup returns CDR1 MNHEY and CDR2 SVGEGT. The CDR3 is 14 amino acids. V gave up 6 bases and J gave up 5 bases, with 16 bases separating them. J is TRBJ1-2 and V is TRBV6-2 or TRBV6-3, with a weak D call TRBD1 (5 bases). This clonotype was sampled from a human donor who was either an allogeneic HSCT recipient or a stem cell or donor lymphocyte infusion donor (not recorded which). It is not recorded whose cells these are; they may come from a transplant donor. Material for sequencing was blood, either unsorted or a sorted T cell fraction (not recorded which). The CDR3, as DNA: TGTGCCAGCAGCACAGGATTACGGCCGTATGGCTACACCTTC. This encodes CASSTGLRPYGYTF.